The subject of this entry is one TCR beta chain. The sample is drawn from a study of blood T cell repertoires in COVID-19. Across the study: The samples span acute and convalescent COVID-19 from the United States, Italy and Spain.

Per the authors' pipeline: Amplification with reference gene primers provided the estimates of nucleated cell counts. Data came from immunoSEQ multiplex PCR; TCRdb stores just in-frame clones and leaves some out. From that table come the V and J calls and clone size; the DNA was used to work out D and trimming. Of 140,000 or so clones listed, 88% were seen once; the top ten hold under 3%. Germline V CDR1 and CDR2: SGHTA, FQGTGA. This CDR3 spans 17 amino acids. V shed 2 bases, J shed 3 bases, and the junction held 11 bases outside the gene matches. Source material: peripheral blood. The TCR was taken from a human donor with COVID-19, enrolled during active disease. The donor label of this sample is uncertain. The V call is TRBV7-3, the J call TRBJ2-7, with TRBD1 identical over 9 bases. For the CDR3, the DNA is TGTGCCAGCAGCTTAGGCCCGCTCGACAGGGGGGGCTACGAGCAGTACTTC. Translating gives CASSLGPLDRGGYEQYF.